Included here is one TCR beta chain sequence, with context. Researchers generated TCR beta cDNA from about 500 ng of total RNA, relying on a constant-region primer. ARM-PCR was slightly modified, and three nested multiplex PCR rounds with it gave rise to the TCR beta libraries. TCRdb re-called the multiplex PCR reads through MiXCR, storing one row per CDR3 protein. The sample includes about 180,000 distinct CDR3 sequences, approximately 60% of them seen just once. This entry is derived from a study of tumor-infiltrating lymphocytes in primary liver carcinoma. Across the whole study: Patients, male and female, were 30 to 69 years old.

Unsorted whole blood supplied the RNA, and germline DNA was extracted too. Sequencing input: peripheral blood. The sequence derives from a man between 40 and 49 years old with primary liver carcinoma and hepatitis B virus infection.

Here the CDR3 DNA reads TGTGCCAGCATGGACAACGAGCAGTACTTC. This codes for CASMDNEQYF. The chain employs TRBV28 and TRBJ2-7; the D gene is possibly TRBD1 (5 bases). This CDR3 has 10 residues. Trimming took off 7 bases at V and 5 bases at J, with 6 bases between the two ends. Germline V gene lookup returns CDR1 MDHEN and CDR2 SYDVKM.